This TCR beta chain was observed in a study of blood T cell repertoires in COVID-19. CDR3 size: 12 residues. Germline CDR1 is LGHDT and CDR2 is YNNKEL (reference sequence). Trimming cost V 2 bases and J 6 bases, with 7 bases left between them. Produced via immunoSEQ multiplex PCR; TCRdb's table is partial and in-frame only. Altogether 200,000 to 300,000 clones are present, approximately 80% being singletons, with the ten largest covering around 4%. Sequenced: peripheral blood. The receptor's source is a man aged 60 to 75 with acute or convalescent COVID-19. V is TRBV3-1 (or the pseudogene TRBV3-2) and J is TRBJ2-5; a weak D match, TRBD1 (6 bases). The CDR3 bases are TGTGCCAGCAGCCAAACAGGGAAGACCCAGTACTTC. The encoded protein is CASSQTGKTQYF.